A single sample gave rise to the 28 T cell receptor beta chains below, sequenced in a study of identical twins (dated by TCRdb to about 2016). Preparation of the library involved 5' RACE. The sequencing machine was an Illumina HiSeq 2000. The public reads were reprocessed in TCRdb via fastp at Q25 and MiXCR, keeping in-frame beta chains. Every entry covers one CDR3 protein and lists the most common genes and DNA from its rows. This sample has approximately 150,000 distinct CDR3 sequences in its table, and approximately 4% of those were observed once. Around 8.1% of the sample goes to the ten largest clones. The sample comprised memory T cells sorted from blood. The cell subset or site label here, explained by the study, means: CD45RO+ enriched T cells. Receptors originate from a man aged 18 to 30 in good health.

This clonotype was detected many times. The CDR3 nucleotides read TGTGCCAGCAGCTTGGCACTAGCGGGGAGCACAGATACGCAGTATTTT. This translates into CASSLALAGSTDTQYF. The chain couples TRBV5-6 to TRBJ2-3, with 10 positions matching TRBD2. The CDR3 loop spans 16 amino acids. The J segment lost 0 bases and the V segment lost 0 bases, leaving 1 base of the junction unmatched. Looked up from germline, CDR1 is SGHDT and CDR2 is YYEEEE. The whole variable domain, remainder taken from reference TRBV5-6 and TRBJ2-3, is DAGVTQSPTHLIKTRGQQVTLRCSPKSGHDTVSWYQQALGQGPQFIFQYYEEEERQRGNFPDRFSGHQFPNYSSELNVNALLLGDSALYLCASSLALAGSTDTQYFGPGTRLTVL.

This clonotype was counted at least ten times. This chain links TRBV11-2 with TRBJ2-5; weak D call: TRBD1 (5 bases). The CDR3 sequence is 14 residues long. V lost 0 bases and J 7 bases, leaving 12 bases between the germline ends. The germline V gene encodes CDR1 SGHAT and CDR2 FQNNGV. CDR3 sequence (DNA): TGTGCCAGCAGCTTAGAGATAGGGGCAGGGACCCAGTACTTC. This sequence encodes CASSLEIGAGTQYF. Together with reference TRBV11-2 and TRBJ2-5, the CDR3 gives the full variable domain: EAGVAQSPRYKIIEKRQSVAFWCNPISGHATLYWYQQILGQGPKLLIQFQNNGVVDDSQLPKDRFSAERLKGVDSTLKIQPAKLEDSAVYLCASSLEIGAGTQYFGPGTRLLVL.

A few counts support this clonotype. CDR3 residues: CASSWGWQDPYNEQFF. CDR3 DNA sequence: TGTGCCAGCAGCTGGGGATGGCAGGACCCCTACAATGAGCAGTTCTTC. The chain uses TRBV7-2 and TRBJ2-1; no reliable D call. The CDR3 covers 16 residues. The germline gives CDR1 SGHTA, CDR2 FQGNSA. Trimming cost V 4 bases and J 2 bases, with 15 bases left between them.

The sample holds many counts of this clonotype. The V call is TRBV12-3 or TRBV12-4, the J call TRBJ1-4, with D maybe TRBD1 (6 bases). The germline V and J ends were trimmed by 8 bases and 7 bases, with 14 bases remaining between them. The CDR3 is 13 amino acids. CDR3 sequence reads: CASGGTSFEKLFF. The CDR3, as DNA: TGTGCCAGCGGAGGGACAAGTTTTGAAAAACTGTTTTTT.

On this clonotype itself: Possible read error: a much larger clone is one base away. This chain links TRBV5-1 with TRBJ1-1; 7 positions agree with TRBD1. J gave up 4 bases and V 5 bases, and 8 bases lay outside the gene matches. This CDR3 has 14 residues. Looked up from germline, CDR1 is SGHRS and CDR2 is YFSETQ. The CDR3 DNA reads TGCGCCAGCAGACGAGACAGGGTTGGCACTGAAGCTTTCTTT. Its translation is CASRRDRVGTEAFF.

Ten or more counts support this clonotype. CDR3 loop: CASSLWEGGYGYTF. DNA for the CDR3: TGTGCCAGCAGTTTATGGGAAGGGGGCTATGGCTACACCTTC. The chain recombines TRBV12-3 or TRBV12-4 with TRBJ1-2; possible D gene TRBD1, 6 bases. The CDR3 extends over 14 amino acids. Trimming left V 2 bases short and J 4 bases short, with 11 bases between.

This clonotype was detected many times. V is TRBV2 and J is TRBJ1-1; 7 bases are a match to TRBD1. Germline V gene lookup returns CDR1 SNHLY and CDR2 FYNNEI. This CDR3 spans 13 amino acids. The trim removed 7 bases at V and 2 bases at J, leaving 4 bases unmatched. CDR3 in amino acids: CASIRGRNTEAFF. The CDR3 nucleotides read TGTGCCAGCATTAGGGGGCGAAACACTGAAGCTTTCTTT.

This clonotype appeared many times. This chain connects TRBV5-1 to TRBJ2-1; D tentatively reads TRBD1 or TRBD2 (5 bases each). This CDR3 contains 15 residues. V was clipped by 0 bases and J by 5 bases, with 12 bases between them. The V gene's germline CDR1 is SGHRS and CDR2 YFSETQ. The chain's CDR3 is CASSLVLEGNNEQFF. In DNA form, the CDR3 reads TGCGCCAGCAGCTTGGTACTAGAGGGGAACAATGAGCAGTTCTTC.

This rearrangement joins TRBV28 to TRBJ2-7; 10 bases line up with TRBD1. With 4 bases clipped from V and 5 bases from J, the junction kept 14 bases outside the gene matches. CDR3 length equals 17 residues. Germline CDR1 reads MDHEN; CDR2 reads SYDVKM. The CDR3 bases are TGTGCCAGCAGTTACTCGCCAAGACAGGGGGCACTTGACGAGCAGTACTTC. It encodes CASSYSPRQGALDEQYF.

The table lists this clonotype with a few counts. The chain combines TRBV18 with TRBJ2-1; TRBD1 is a possible D gene (5 bases). The CDR3 is made up of 15 amino acids. Trimming left V 3 bases short and J 5 bases short, with 14 bases between. Germline V gene lookup returns CDR1 KGHSH and CDR2 LQKENI. CDR3 loop: CASSPVGRADNEQFF. DNA of the CDR3: TGTGCCAGCTCACCCGTGGGCAGGGCAGACAATGAGCAGTTCTTC.

This clonotype showed up many times. This chain uses TRBV20-1 with TRBJ2-1; 9 bases map to TRBD2. Germline V gene sequence: CDR1 DFQATT, CDR2 SNEGSKA (reference sequence). V trimming: 7 bases; J trimming: 5 bases; junction bases outside the gene matches: 9. This CDR3 is built from 14 residues. Here the CDR3 DNA reads TGCAGTGGAGCGGCGACTAGCGGAAACAATGAGCAGTTCTTC. Protein sequence: CSGAATSGNNEQFF.

This clonotype was observed at least ten times. The chain combines TRBV4-2 with TRBJ2-1, with 9 bases fitting TRBD2. The CDR3 is 18 amino acids. Germline V CDR1 and CDR2: LGHNA, YNFKEQ. Losses at the gene ends were 0 bases for V and 3 bases for J; bases not matched to a gene: 9. CDR3 in amino acids: CASSQDPLSSGIYNEQFF. For the CDR3, the DNA is TGTGCCAGCAGCCAAGATCCCCTTTCTAGCGGGATCTACAATGAGCAGTTCTTC.

This clonotype was found many times. V and J are TRBV27 and TRBJ2-1; no reliable D call. The CDR3 is 12 amino acids. Germline CDR1 MNHEY, CDR2 SMNVEV (reference sequence). V dropped 6 bases and J dropped 7 bases, with 10 bases sitting between them. CDR3 in amino acids: CASSQRRNEQFF. The CDR3 DNA is TGTGCCAGCAGCCAACGCCGGAATGAGCAGTTCTTC.

This clonotype was detected many times. This chain connects TRBV24-1 to TRBJ2-1, with 9 bases matching TRBD1. Per the germline V gene, CDR1 is KGHDR and CDR2 is SFDVKD. The CDR3 length is 17 residues. The trim removed 3 bases at V and 7 bases at J, leaving 12 bases unmatched. Here the CDR3 DNA reads TGTGCCACCAGTGATACCAAAACCGCAGACAGGGGGAATGAGCAGTTCTTC. Its translation: CATSDTKTADRGNEQFF.

This clonotype came up many times. The chain couples TRBV20-1 to TRBJ2-1; 7 positions agree with TRBD2. CDR1 and CDR2 from the germline V gene are DFQATT and SNEGSKA (reference sequence). CDR3 length: 13 amino acids. J was trimmed by 8 bases and V by 2 bases; bases with no gene match: 6. CDR3 in DNA: TGCAGTGCTAGACGGGGCGGGAGCTATGAGCAGTTCTTC. This encodes CSARRGGSYEQFF.

This clonotype was detected a few times. This sequence joins TRBV15 and TRBJ2-2, with D perhaps TRBD1 (6 bases). The germline V and J ends were trimmed by 0 bases and 6 bases, with 11 bases remaining between them. The CDR3 is 15 amino acids. Germline V gene sequence: CDR1 LNHNV, CDR2 YYDKDF (reference sequence). This chain's CDR3 is CATSRDRGFSGELFF. Here the CDR3 DNA reads TGTGCCACCAGCAGAGATAGGGGGTTTTCCGGGGAGCTGTTTTTT.

This clonotype was recorded many times. This chain connects TRBV10-3 to TRBJ1-1; D uncertain. The germline CDR1 and CDR2 sequences are ENHRY and SYGVKD. This CDR3 is built from 15 residues. V lost 3 bases to trimming and J lost 4 bases, with 15 bases between them. This CDR3 reads CAISDQDVASTEAFF. In nucleotides, the CDR3 is TGTGCCATCAGTGATCAGGACGTAGCGTCCACTGAAGCTTTCTTT.

This clonotype has a count of ten or more. The CDR3 reads CASSLGVSGSIGELFF. CDR3 coding DNA: TGTGCCAGCAGCTTAGGGGTTTCCGGGTCGATCGGGGAGCTGTTTTTT. The chain links TRBV7-2 to TRBJ2-2; D unclear. CDR1 is SGHTA, CDR2 FQGNSA, per germline. The CDR3 is 16 residues long. The V end was cut by 1 base, the J end by 7 bases, with 16 bases between.

This clonotype showed up many times. The chain carries TRBV12-3 or TRBV12-4 and TRBJ1-2, with D perhaps matching TRBD1 (6 bases). The CDR3 runs to 14 residues. V lost 5 bases and J lost 7, with 17 bases in between. CDR3 in amino acids: CASSSNHRVGGYTF. CDR3 DNA: TGTGCCAGCAGTAGCAACCACAGGGTGGGTGGCTACACCTTC.

This clonotype was seen many times. The V and J genes are TRBV12-3 or TRBV12-4 and TRBJ1-2; 8 positions agree with TRBD1. Unmatched junction bases numbered 8, after V lost 1 base and J lost 4 bases. The CDR3 sequence is 16 residues long. The CDR3 region has the DNA TGTGCCAGCAGTTTAGGTGTGGGGACAGGCATCTATGGCTACACCTTC. Its protein product is CASSLGVGTGIYGYTF.

The sample holds many counts of this clonotype. The chain uses TRBV25-1 and TRBJ2-6; D might be TRBD1 or TRBD2, each matching 5 bases. Germline V gives CDR1 MGHDK, CDR2 SYGVNS. V was clipped by 6 bases and J by 4 bases, with 22 bases between them. CDR3 length: 18 amino acids. The CDR3 spells CASSRGATWRTGANVLTF. As DNA, the CDR3 is TGTGCCAGCAGCCGAGGGGCCACCTGGAGAACCGGGGCCAACGTCCTGACTTTC.

This clonotype was observed many times. The rearrangement uses TRBV6-5 and TRBJ2-7, with D perhaps TRBD1 or TRBD2 (5 bases each). CDR1 MNHEY and CDR2 SVGAGI come from the germline V gene. This CDR3 has 12 amino acids. Deletions cut 10 bases from V and 7 bases from J, with 17 bases between. CDR3 region: CAITATKGEQYF. CDR3 in DNA: TGTGCCATTACCGCGACTAAGGGGGAGCAGTACTTC.

This clonotype showed up many times. The J gene is TRBJ2-1, the V gene TRBV12-3 or TRBV12-4, with 7 nucleotides matching TRBD2. Trimming removed 1 base from V and 11 bases from J; junction bases left unmatched: 2. This CDR3 is built from 12 residues. In nucleotides, the CDR3 is TGTGCCAGCAGTTTAGAGGGAGGGAAGCAGTTCTTC. Its protein is CASSLEGGKQFF.

This clonotype showed up many times. V is TRBV7-6 and J is TRBJ2-6; 8 bases align to TRBD1. CDR1 is SGHVS, CDR2 FNYEAQ, per germline. CDR3 length: 18 amino acids. Trimming cost V 5 bases and J 2 bases; bases outside gene matches: 11. CDR3 region: CASSLQSGGYTGANVLTF. The CDR3 region has the DNA TGTGCCAGCAGCCTCCAGTCAGGGGGCTATACTGGGGCCAACGTCCTGACTTTC.

Many counts were recorded for this clonotype. The V and J genes are TRBV5-1 and TRBJ2-6, with no clear D. Trimming pared 0 bases from V and 2 bases from J, leaving 6 bases between. Per the germline V gene, CDR1 is SGHRS and CDR2 is YFSETQ. The CDR3 has 15 amino acids. The CDR3 DNA follows: TGCGCCAGCAGCTTGGATGGGGCTGGGGCCAACGTCCTGACTTTC. It is translated as CASSLDGAGANVLTF.

In this sample, this clonotype turned up many times. The V and J genes are TRBV29-1 and TRBJ2-6, with 7 bases aligning to TRBD1. The V and J ends lost 6 bases and 0 bases, in that order; junction bases with no gene match: 8. Germline V gene data show CDR1 as SQVTM and CDR2 as ANQGSEA. This CDR3 region has 16 residues. CDR3 nucleotides: TGCAGCGTACAGGGGCCCTCCTCCTCTGGGGCCAACGTCCTGACTTTC. Its protein product is CSVQGPSSSGANVLTF.

Ten or more counts support this clonotype. J is TRBJ1-1 and V is TRBV20-1; the match to TRBD1 covers 8 bases. The CDR3 has 12 amino acids. The germline CDR1 and CDR2 sequences are DFQATT and SNEGSKA (reference sequence). With V trimmed by 2 bases and J by 7 bases, 3 bases remained unmatched. The CDR3 nucleotides are TGCAGTGCTAGAACCGGGACAGGTGAAGCTTTCTTT. Encoded protein: CSARTGTGEAFF.

This clonotype has a count of ten or more. The V and J genes are TRBV12-3 or TRBV12-4 and TRBJ1-5, with D perhaps matching TRBD1 (5 bases). Trimming stripped 6 bases from V and 3 bases from J, with 15 bases between. There are 15 residues in the CDR3. The CDR3 nucleotides read TGTGCCAGCAGCCCTGTAATGGGGCTCAATCAGCCCCAGCATTTT. Translating gives CASSPVMGLNQPQHF.